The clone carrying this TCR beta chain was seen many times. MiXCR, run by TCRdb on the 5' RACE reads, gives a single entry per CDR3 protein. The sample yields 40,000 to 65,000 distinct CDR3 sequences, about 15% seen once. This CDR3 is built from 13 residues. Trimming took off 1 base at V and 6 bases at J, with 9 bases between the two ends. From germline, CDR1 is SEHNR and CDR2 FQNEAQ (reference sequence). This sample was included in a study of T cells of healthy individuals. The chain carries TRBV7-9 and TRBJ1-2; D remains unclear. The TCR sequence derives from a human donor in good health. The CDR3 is CASSLGDADGYTF. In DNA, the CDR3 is TGTGCCAGCAGCTTAGGGGATGCGGATGGCTACACCTTC. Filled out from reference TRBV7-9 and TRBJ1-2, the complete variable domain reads DTGVSQNPRHKITKRGQNVTFRCDPISEHNRLYWYRQTLGQGPEFLTYFQNEAQLEKSRLLSDRFSAERPKGSFSTLEIQRTEQGDSAMYLCASSLGDADGYTFGSGTRLTVV.